This TCR beta chain derives from a study of blood T cell repertoires in COVID-19. Study-wide context: Acute-phase and convalescent COVID-19 samples originated in the United States, Italy and Spain. In each case, the material was cDNA or gDNA derived from T cells, B-cell-depleted T cells, or PBMCs.

Per the authors' pipeline: The authors estimated nucleated cell counts from reference gene primer amplification. Sequencing was performed with immunoSEQ multiplex PCR; in TCRdb, only in-frame clones are kept and a portion is missing. That table furnishes V, J and clone size, whereas the DNA furnished D and trimming. The repertoire holds more than 300,000 clones, with 85% to 90% as singletons. Enrollment of patients from Seattle took place during active infection, with longitudinal follow-up. This TCR was recovered from a woman aged 40 to 55 with COVID-19, enrolled during active disease. Sequencing was carried out using peripheral blood.

The CDR3 DNA reads as TGTGCCAGCAGTGACGGCTTAGAGGCAGATACGCAGTATTTT. Translation gives CASSDGLEADTQYF. The rearrangement joins TRBV6-4 to TRBJ2-3; D call uncertain. Germline V CDR1 and CDR2: MRHNA, SNTAGT. Trimming took 2 bases from V and 4 from J, leaving 10 bases between them. The CDR3 is 14 residues long.